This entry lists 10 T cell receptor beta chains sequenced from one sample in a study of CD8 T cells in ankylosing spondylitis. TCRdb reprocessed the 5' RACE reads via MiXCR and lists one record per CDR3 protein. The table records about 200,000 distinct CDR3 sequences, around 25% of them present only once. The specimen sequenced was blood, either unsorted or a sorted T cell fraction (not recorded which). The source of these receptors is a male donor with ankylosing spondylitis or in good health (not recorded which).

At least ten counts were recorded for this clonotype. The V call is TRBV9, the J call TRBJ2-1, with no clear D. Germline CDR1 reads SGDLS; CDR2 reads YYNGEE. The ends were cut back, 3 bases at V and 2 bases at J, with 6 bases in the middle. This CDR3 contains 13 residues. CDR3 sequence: CASSESTYNEQFF. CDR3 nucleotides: TGTGCCAGCAGCGAGAGTACCTACAATGAGCAGTTCTTC. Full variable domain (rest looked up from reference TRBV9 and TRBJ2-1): DSGVTQTPKHLITATGQRVTLRCSPRSGDLSVYWYQQSLDQGLQFLIQYYNGEERAKGNILERFSAQQFPDLHSELNLSSLELGDSALYFCASSESTYNEQFFGPGTRLTVL.

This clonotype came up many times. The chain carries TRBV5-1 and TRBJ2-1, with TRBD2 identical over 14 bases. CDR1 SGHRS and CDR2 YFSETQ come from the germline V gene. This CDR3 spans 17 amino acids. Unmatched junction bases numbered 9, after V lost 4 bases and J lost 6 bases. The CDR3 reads CASSPFPGLAGGNEQFF. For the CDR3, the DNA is TGCGCCAGCAGCCCATTCCCTGGACTAGCGGGAGGCAATGAGCAGTTCTTC.

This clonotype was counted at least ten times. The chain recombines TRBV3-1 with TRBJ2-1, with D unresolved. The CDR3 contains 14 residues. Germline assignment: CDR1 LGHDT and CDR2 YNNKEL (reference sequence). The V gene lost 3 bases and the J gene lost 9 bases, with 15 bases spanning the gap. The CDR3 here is CASSHVYQSSEQFF. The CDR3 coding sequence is TGTGCCAGCAGCCATGTCTATCAGAGTTCTGAGCAGTTCTTC.

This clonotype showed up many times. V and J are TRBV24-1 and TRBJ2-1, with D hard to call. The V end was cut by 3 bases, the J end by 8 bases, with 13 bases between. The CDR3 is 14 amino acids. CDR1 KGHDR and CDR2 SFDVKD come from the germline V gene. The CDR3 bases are TGTGCCACCAGTGATCCTCACAGTACCTATGAGCAGTTCTTC. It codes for CATSDPHSTYEQFF.

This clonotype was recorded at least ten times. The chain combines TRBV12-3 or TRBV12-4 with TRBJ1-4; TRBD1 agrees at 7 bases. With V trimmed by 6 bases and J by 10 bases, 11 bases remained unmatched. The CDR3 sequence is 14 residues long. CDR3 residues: CASSQQGNVGKLFF. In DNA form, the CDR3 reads TGTGCCAGCAGCCAACAGGGGAACGTCGGAAAACTGTTTTTT.

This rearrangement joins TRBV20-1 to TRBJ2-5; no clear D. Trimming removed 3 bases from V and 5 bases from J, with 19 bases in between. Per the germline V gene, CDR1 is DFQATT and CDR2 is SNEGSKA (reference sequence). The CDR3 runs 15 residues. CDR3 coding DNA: TGCAGTGCTAGGCCCTACGGGCCCAATGGGGAGACCCAGTACTTC. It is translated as CSARPYGPNGETQYF.

In nucleotides, the CDR3 is TGTGCCAGCTCACCACGATCAGAGTCCACAGATACGCAGTATTTT. This encodes CASSPRSESTDTQYF. The gene calls are TRBV18 and TRBJ2-3; no reliable D call. CDR3 size: 15 residues. Deletions cut 1 base from V and 2 bases from J, with 10 bases between. The germline gives CDR1 KGHSH, CDR2 LQKENI.

In DNA, the CDR3 is TGCAGTGCTAGTCCGTCTAGCGGGAGAGGGGCATACGAGCAGTACTTC. Translation: CSASPSSGRGAYEQYF. This chain links TRBV20-1 with TRBJ2-7, with 10 bases fitting TRBD2. This CDR3 contains 16 residues. The germline CDR1 and CDR2 sequences are DFQATT and SNEGSKA (reference sequence). The ends lost 3 bases at V and 4 bases at J; junction bases unmatched: 12.

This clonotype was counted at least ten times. As DNA, the CDR3 is TGTGCCAGCAGCATCCGTCTTGGGGCTTCTCAAAAGGCTGAAGCTTTCTTT. It specifies CASSIRLGASQKAEAFF. The chain is built from TRBV3-1 and TRBJ1-1; the D gene is possibly TRBD1 (5 bases). Trimming pared 5 bases from V and 6 bases from J, leaving 25 bases between. In germline, CDR1 is LGHDT, CDR2 YNNKEL (reference sequence). This CDR3 region has 17 residues.

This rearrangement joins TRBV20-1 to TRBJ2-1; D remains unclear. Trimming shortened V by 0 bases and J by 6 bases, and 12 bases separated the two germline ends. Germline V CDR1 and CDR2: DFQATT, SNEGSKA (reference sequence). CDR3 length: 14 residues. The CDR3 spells CSARDSKMFNEQFF. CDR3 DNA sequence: TGCAGTGCTAGAGATTCCAAAATGTTCAATGAGCAGTTCTTC.